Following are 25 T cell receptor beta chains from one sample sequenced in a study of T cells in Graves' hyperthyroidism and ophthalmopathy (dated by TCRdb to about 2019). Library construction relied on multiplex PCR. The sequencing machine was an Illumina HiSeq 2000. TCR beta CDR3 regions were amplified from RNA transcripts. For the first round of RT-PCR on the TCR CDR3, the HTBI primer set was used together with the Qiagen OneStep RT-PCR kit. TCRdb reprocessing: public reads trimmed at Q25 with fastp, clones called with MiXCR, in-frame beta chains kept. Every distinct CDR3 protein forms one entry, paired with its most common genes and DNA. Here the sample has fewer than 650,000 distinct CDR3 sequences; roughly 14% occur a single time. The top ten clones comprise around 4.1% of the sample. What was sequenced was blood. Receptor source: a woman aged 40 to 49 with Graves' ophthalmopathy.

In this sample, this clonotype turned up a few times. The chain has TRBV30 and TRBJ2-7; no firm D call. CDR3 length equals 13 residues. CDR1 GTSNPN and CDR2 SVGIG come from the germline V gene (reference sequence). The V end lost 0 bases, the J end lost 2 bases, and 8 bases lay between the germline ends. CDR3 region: CAWSVIRTYEQYF. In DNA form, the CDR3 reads TGTGCCTGGAGTGTAATTCGGACCTACGAGCAGTACTTC.

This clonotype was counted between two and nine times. The CDR3 coding sequence is TGTGCCAGCAGCGTCACCCATGGGGGGGGCCCAGAGACCCAGTACTTC. Protein: CASSVTHGGGPETQYF. J is TRBJ2-5 and V is TRBV9, with D possibly being TRBD2 (7 bases). V dropped 2 bases and J dropped 4 bases, with 18 bases sitting between them. Per the germline V gene, CDR1 is SGDLS and CDR2 is YYNGEE. CDR3 length: 16 amino acids.

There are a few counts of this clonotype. The CDR3 bases are TGTGCCAGCAGTTTAGTCGGGAGTGGGGCCCAGTACTTC. Its translation is CASSLVGSGAQYF. V usage is TRBV12-3 or TRBV12-4 and J usage is TRBJ2-5; D is possibly TRBD2 (6 bases). This CDR3 comprises 13 residues. The V end was cut by 1 base, the J end by 9 bases, with 12 bases between.

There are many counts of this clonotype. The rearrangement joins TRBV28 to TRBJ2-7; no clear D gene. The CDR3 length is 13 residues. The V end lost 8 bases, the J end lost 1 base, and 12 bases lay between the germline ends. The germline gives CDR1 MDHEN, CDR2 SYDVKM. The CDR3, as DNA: TGTGCCAGCCGGTCGCAGGTGTCCTACGAGCAGTACTTC. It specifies CASRSQVSYEQYF.

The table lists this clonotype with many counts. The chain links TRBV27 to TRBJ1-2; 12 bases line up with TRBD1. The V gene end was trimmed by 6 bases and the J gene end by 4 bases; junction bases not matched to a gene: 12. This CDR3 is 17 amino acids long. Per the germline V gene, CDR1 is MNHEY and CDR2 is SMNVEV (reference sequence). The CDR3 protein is CASRVSGTGGAVYGYTF. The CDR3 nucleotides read TGTGCCAGCAGGGTTTCCGGGACAGGGGGCGCGGTCTATGGCTACACCTTC.

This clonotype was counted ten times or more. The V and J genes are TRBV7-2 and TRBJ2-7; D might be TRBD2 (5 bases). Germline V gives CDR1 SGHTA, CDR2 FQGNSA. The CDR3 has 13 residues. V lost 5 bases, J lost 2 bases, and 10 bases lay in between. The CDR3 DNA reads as TGTGCCAGCAGCGCGGAGGTCACCTACGAGCAGTACTTC. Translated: CASSAEVTYEQYF.

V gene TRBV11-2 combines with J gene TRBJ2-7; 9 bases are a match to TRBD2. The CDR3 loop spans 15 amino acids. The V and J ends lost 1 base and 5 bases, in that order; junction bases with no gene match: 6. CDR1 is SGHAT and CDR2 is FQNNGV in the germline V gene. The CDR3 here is CASSLVSSGNHEQYF. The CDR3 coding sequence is TGTGCCAGCAGCTTAGTTTCTAGCGGGAACCACGAGCAGTACTTC. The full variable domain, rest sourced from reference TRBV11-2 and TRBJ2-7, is EAGVAQSPRYKIIEKRQSVAFWCNPISGHATLYWYQQILGQGPKLLIQFQNNGVVDDSQLPKDRFSAERLKGVDSTLKIQPAKLEDSAVYLCASSLVSSGNHEQYFGPGTRLTVT.

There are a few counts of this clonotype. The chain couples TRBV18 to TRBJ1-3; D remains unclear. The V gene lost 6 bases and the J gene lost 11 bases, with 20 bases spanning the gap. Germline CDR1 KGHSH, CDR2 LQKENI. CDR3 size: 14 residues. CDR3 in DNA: TGTGCCAGCTCTCATAACCAAGACGGTAGCGCCATATATTTT. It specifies CASSHNQDGSAIYF.

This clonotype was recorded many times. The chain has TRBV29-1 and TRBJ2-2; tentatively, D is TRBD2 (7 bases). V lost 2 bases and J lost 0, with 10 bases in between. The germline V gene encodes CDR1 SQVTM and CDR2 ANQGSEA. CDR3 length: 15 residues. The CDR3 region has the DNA TGCAGCGTTGAAAGGGGGGGGTCGAACACCGGGGAGCTGTTTTTT. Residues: CSVERGGSNTGELFF.

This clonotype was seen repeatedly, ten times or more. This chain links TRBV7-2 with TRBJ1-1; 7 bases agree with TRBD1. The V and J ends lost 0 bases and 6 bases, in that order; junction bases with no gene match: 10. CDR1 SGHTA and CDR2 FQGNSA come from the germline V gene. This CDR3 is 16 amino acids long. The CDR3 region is CASSLAGQLRSAEAFF. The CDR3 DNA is TGTGCCAGCAGCTTAGCGGGACAGCTTAGATCGGCTGAAGCTTTCTTT.

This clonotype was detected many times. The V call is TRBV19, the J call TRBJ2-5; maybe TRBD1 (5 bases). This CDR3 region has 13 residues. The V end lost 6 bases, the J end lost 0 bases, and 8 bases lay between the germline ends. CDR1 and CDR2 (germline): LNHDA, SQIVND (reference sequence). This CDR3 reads CASRPTDQETQYF. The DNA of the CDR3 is TGTGCCAGTAGGCCGACAGACCAAGAGACCCAGTACTTC. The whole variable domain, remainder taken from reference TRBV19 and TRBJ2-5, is DGGITQSPKYLFRKEGQNVTLSCEQNLNHDAMYWYRQDPGQGLRLIYYSQIVNDFQKGDIAEGYSVSREKKESFPLTVTSAQKNPTAFYLCASRPTDQETQYFGPGTRLLVL.

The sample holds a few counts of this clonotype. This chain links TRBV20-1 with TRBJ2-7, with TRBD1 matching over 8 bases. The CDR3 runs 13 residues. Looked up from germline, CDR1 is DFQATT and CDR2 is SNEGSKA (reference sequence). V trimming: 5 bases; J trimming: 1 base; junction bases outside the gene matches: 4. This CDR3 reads CSAADRASYEQYF. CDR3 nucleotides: TGCAGTGCTGCGGACAGGGCTTCCTACGAGCAGTACTTC.

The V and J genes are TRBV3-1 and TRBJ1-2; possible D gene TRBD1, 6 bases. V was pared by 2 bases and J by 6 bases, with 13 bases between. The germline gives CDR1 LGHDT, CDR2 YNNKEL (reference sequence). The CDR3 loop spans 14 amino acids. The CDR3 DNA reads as TGTGCCAGCAGCCAACGGGCAGGGGAAAATGGCTACACCTTC. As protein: CASSQRAGENGYTF.

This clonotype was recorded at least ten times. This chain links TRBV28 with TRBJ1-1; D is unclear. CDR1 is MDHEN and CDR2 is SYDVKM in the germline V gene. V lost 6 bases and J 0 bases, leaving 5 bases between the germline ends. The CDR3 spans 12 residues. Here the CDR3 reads CASREMNTEAFF. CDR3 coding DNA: TGTGCCAGCAGGGAGATGAACACTGAAGCTTTCTTT.

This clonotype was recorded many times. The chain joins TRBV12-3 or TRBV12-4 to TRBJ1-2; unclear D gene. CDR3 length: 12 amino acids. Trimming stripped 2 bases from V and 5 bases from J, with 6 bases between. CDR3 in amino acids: CASSLFLYGYTF. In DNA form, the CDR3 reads TGTGCCAGCAGTTTATTCCTTTATGGCTACACCTTC.

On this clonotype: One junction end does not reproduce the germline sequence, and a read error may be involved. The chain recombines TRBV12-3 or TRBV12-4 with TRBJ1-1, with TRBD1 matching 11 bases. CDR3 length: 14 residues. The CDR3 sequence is CASSSGQGATEAFF. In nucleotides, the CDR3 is TGTGCTAGCAGTTCCGGACAGGGGGCGACTGAAGCTTTCTTT.

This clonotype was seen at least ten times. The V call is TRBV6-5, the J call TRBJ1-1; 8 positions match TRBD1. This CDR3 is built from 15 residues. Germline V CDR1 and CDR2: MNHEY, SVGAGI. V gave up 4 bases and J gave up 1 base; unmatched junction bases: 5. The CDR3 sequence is CASSWGDRRNTEAFF. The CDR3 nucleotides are TGTGCCAGCAGTTGGGGGGACAGGAGGAACACTGAAGCTTTCTTT.

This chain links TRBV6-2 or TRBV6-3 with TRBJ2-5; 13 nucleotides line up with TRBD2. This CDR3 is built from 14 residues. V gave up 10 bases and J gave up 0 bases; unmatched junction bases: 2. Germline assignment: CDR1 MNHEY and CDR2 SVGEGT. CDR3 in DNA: TGTGCCACCGGACTAGCGGGAGACCAAGAGACCCAGTACTTC. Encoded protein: CATGLAGDQETQYF.

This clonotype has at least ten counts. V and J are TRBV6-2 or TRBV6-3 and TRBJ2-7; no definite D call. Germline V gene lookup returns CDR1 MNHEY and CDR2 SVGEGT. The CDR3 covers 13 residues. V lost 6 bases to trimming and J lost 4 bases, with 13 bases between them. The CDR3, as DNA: TGTGCCAGCAGCCTCGTTGGCCTATACGAGCAGTACTTC. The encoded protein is CASSLVGLYEQYF.

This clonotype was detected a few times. DNA of the CDR3: TGTGCCAGCTCACCAATCGCTGATGGAAACACCATATATTTT. Protein product: CASSPIADGNTIYF. The chain uses TRBV18 and TRBJ1-3; D unresolved. CDR3 length equals 14 residues. CDR1 KGHSH and CDR2 LQKENI come from the germline V gene. With 2 bases removed from V and 3 bases from J, the gap between germline ends came to 8 bases.

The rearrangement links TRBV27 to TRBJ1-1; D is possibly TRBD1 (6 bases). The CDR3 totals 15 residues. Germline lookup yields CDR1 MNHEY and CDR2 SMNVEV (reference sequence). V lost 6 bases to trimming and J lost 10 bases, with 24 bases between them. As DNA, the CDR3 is TGTGCCAGCAGCTCCCCGGCGGGGGGCCCTGAGGTAGCTTTCTTT. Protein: CASSSPAGGPEVAFF.

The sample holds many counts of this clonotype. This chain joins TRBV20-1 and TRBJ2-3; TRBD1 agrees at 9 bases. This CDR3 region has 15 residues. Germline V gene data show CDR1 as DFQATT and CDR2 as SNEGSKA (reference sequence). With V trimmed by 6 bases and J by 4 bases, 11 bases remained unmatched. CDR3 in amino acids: CSAIRRDRDADTQYF. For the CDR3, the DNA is TGCAGTGCCATTCGGCGGGACAGGGACGCAGATACGCAGTATTTT.

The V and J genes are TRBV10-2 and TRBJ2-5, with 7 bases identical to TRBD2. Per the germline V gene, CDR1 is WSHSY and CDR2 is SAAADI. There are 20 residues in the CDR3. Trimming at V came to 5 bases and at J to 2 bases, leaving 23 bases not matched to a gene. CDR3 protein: CASSNDVGVVIAGYQETQYF. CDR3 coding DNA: TGCGCCAGCAGTAATGACGTAGGGGTAGTAATAGCGGGCTATCAAGAGACCCAGTACTTC.

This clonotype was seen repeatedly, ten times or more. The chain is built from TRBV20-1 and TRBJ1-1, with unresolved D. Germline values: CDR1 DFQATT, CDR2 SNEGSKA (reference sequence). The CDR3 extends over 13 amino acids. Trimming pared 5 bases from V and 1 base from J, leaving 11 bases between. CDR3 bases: TGCAGTGCTCCGAGGGCAGGGAACACTGAAGCTTTCTTT. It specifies CSAPRAGNTEAFF.

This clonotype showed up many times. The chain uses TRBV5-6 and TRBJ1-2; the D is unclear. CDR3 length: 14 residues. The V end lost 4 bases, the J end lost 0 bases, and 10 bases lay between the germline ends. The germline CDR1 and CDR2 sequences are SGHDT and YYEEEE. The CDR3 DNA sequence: TGTGCCAGCAGCACTGGAATAGCTAACTATGGCTACACCTTC. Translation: CASSTGIANYGYTF.